This entry lists 9 T cell receptor beta chains sequenced from one sample in a study of T cells after yellow fever vaccination. TCRdb reprocessed the 5' RACE reads via MiXCR and lists one record per CDR3 protein. The sample records 200,000 to 250,000 distinct CDR3 sequences, less than 9% being singletons. The sequenced sample was CD4+ T cells sorted from PBMCs, obtained 15 days after the yellow fever booster vaccination. These receptors all come from a man aged 25-40 years who received the YFV17D yellow fever vaccine.

This clonotype was detected a few times. The chain links TRBV7-9 to TRBJ2-5, with 10 positions matching TRBD2. The CDR3 extends over 13 amino acids. V was clipped by 8 bases and J by 5 bases; unmatched bases: 5. Germline CDR1 and CDR2: SEHNR and FQNEAQ (reference sequence). CDR3 nucleotides: TGTGCCAGCGTCAGCGGGAGGGAGGAGACCCAGTACTTC. Its protein is CASVSGREETQYF.

This clonotype has just a few counts. V usage is TRBV5-1 and J usage is TRBJ2-1; D remains ambiguous. CDR1 and CDR2 (germline): SGHRS, YFSETQ. Trimming removed 2 bases at V and 8 bases at J, with 11 bases between. This CDR3 is 13 amino acids long. The CDR3 sequence: CASSFRISDEQFF. As DNA, the CDR3 is TGCGCCAGCAGCTTTCGGATCTCGGATGAGCAGTTCTTC.

The gene calls are TRBV7-2 and TRBJ1-4, with a tentative D call TRBD1 (6 bases). This CDR3 region has 16 residues. Looked up from germline, CDR1 is SGHTA and CDR2 is FQGNSA. Trimming stripped 5 bases from V and 8 bases from J, with 21 bases between. The CDR3 DNA sequence: TGTGCCAGCAGCCCAAAAGTGGGGGCTTTGCAAGAAAAACTGTTTTTT. Translation gives CASSPKVGALQEKLFF.

This clonotype has just a few counts. The chain recombines TRBV7-2 with TRBJ2-5; 14 bases line up with TRBD2. This CDR3 contains 16 residues. CDR1 SGHTA and CDR2 FQGNSA come from the germline V gene. Unmatched junction bases numbered 7, after V lost 5 bases and J lost 5 bases. CDR3 amino acids: CASSPTSGRAAETQYF. The DNA for the CDR3 is TGTGCCAGCAGCCCGACTAGCGGGAGGGCCGCGGAGACCCAGTACTTC.

V is TRBV20-1 and J is TRBJ2-5; TRBD2 is a possible D gene (6 bases). V lost 2 bases, J lost 5 bases, and 18 bases lay in between. The CDR3 totals 15 residues. Looked up from germline, CDR1 is DFQATT and CDR2 is SNEGSKA (reference sequence). CDR3 loop: CSARWPGEGRETQYF. In nucleotides, the CDR3 is TGCAGTGCTAGATGGCCGGGAGAGGGGCGGGAGACCCAGTACTTC.

The V and J genes are TRBV4-3 and TRBJ2-1; 13 nucleotides agree with TRBD2. Germline V gene lookup returns CDR1 LGHNA and CDR2 YSLEER. With 0 bases clipped from V and 9 bases from J, the junction kept 8 bases outside the gene matches. CDR3 length: 17 amino acids. CDR3 in amino acids: CASSQDPGLAGDSEQFF. The CDR3 region has the DNA TGCGCCAGCAGCCAAGATCCTGGACTAGCGGGAGATTCTGAGCAGTTCTTC.

This clonotype came up many times. The chain links TRBV6-2 or TRBV6-3 to TRBJ2-7; perhaps D is TRBD1 or TRBD2 (5 bases each). V dropped 8 bases and J dropped 3 bases, with 23 bases sitting between them. The CDR3 runs 16 residues. Germline lookup yields CDR1 MNHEY and CDR2 SVGEGT. The CDR3 spells CASLAVRGARIYEQYF. The CDR3 DNA reads as TGTGCCAGCCTAGCCGTGAGGGGCGCGAGGATCTACGAGCAGTACTTC.

J is TRBJ1-3 and V is TRBV27; 9 bases line up with TRBD1. The CDR3 is made up of 15 amino acids. Per the germline V gene, CDR1 is MNHEY and CDR2 is SMNVEV (reference sequence). With V trimmed by 5 bases and J by 2 bases, 4 bases remained unmatched. The CDR3 coding sequence is TGTGCCAGCAGTATAACAGGGGGCGCTGGAAACACCATATATTTT. It encodes CASSITGGAGNTIYF.

The chain uses TRBV5-5 and TRBJ2-7, with 7 bases fitting TRBD2. V lost 2 bases and J lost 2; bases outside the gene matches: 16. This CDR3 contains 18 residues. The V gene's germline CDR1 is SGHKS and CDR2 YYEKEE (reference sequence). The CDR3 loop reads CASSFALRGEGRAYEQYF. As DNA, the CDR3 is TGTGCCAGCAGCTTTGCCCTCCGGGGGGAGGGCAGGGCCTACGAGCAGTACTTC.